This T cell receptor beta chain was observed in a study of response to subunit inactivated influenza vaccine. General study findings and limits: Authors suggested each seasonal influenza vaccination recruits few new T cells.

Trimming shortened V by 10 bases and J by 3 bases, and 16 bases separated the two germline ends. Germline loops: CDR1 SGHVS, CDR2 FQNEAQ. The CDR3 consists of 14 residues. TCRdb re-called the RT-PCR reads through MiXCR, storing one row per CDR3 protein. The sample has fewer than 700,000 distinct CDR3 sequences, 10% to 15% seen once; the top ten hold roughly 14%. There are a few counts of this clonotype. Its antigen remains unidentified. V is TRBV7-8 and J is TRBJ2-1; D ambiguous. The TCR originated in a man over 45 who received an inactivated influenza vaccine. Here the sequenced sample was PBMCs from blood, taken about 40 days after vaccination. The DNA for the CDR3 is TGTGCCACCGTACTTGGGCTAGGCTACAATGAGCAGTTCTTC. As protein: CATVLGLGYNEQFF.